The present entry profiles one T cell receptor (beta chain) with its context. These data come from a study of blood T cell repertoires in COVID-19. The CDR3 is 15 residues long. TCRdb keeps only in-frame clones here, not all; method: immunoSEQ multiplex PCR. This sample has 25,000 to 30,000 clones, with approximately 84% found just once. This receptor was obtained from a man aged 45 to 65 with active or convalescent COVID-19. This rearrangement joins TRBV21-1 to TRBJ2-7; the table's D gene call, TRBD2, was not cross checked with the DNA. TRBV21-1 is assigned pseudogene status. The sequenced material came from peripheral blood. The CDR3 DNA follows: TGTGCCAGCAGCAAGTGTGTGACTAAATACTACGAGCAGTACTTC. Residues: CASSKCVTKYYEQYF.